A single sample gave rise to the 31 T cell receptor beta chains below, sequenced in a study of Ad26.COV2.S vaccination and SARS-CoV-2 variants. Some clones are missing from TCRdb's copy, which holds only in-frame ones; the method was immunoSEQ multiplex PCR. The table includes approximately 350,000 clones, about nine tenths detected once. Treatment of the sample: roughly 19 received Ad26.COV2.S at low or high dose, single or two shots; a few received placebo; per-sample allocation not given. The study sampled participants on day 63 after the first vaccine or placebo injection. Sequencing was performed on peripheral blood, taken in a trial of Ad26.COV2.S vaccine versus placebo. Source of these receptors: a person between 18 and 65 years old who received the Ad26.COV2.S COVID-19 vaccine or a placebo.

This clone was counted only a few times. Other nucleotide sequences from this sample produce the same CDR3. The chain is built from TRBV9 and TRBJ2-7, with no clear D. The CDR3 contains 13 residues. Germline values: CDR1 SGDLS, CDR2 YYNGEE. V shed 0 bases and J shed 3 bases, with 7 bases lying between them. The DNA for the CDR3 is TGTGCCAGCAGCGTAGAAGGCAGCTACGAGCAGTACTTC. Amino acids: CASSVEGSYEQYF.

The V gene is TRBV18, the J gene TRBJ1-5; D not certain. V was cut by 3 bases and J by 0 bases, with 9 bases left in between. CDR3 length: 15 amino acids. Germline V gene lookup returns CDR1 KGHSH and CDR2 LQKENI. The CDR3 protein is CASSPRGDSNQPQHF. CDR3 DNA sequence: TGTGCCAGCTCACCGCGAGGTGATAGCAATCAGCCCCAGCATTTT. Full variable domain (rest looked up from reference TRBV18 and TRBJ1-5): NAGVMQNPRHLVRRRGQEARLRCSPMKGHSHVYWYRQLPEEGLKFMVYLQKENIIDESGMPKERFSAEFPKEGPSILRIQQVVRGDSAAYFCASSPRGDSNQPQHFGDGTRLSIL.

The CDR3 DNA follows: TGTGCCAGCAGCTCCCCCCGGAGGGGCTCGGGGCAGCCCCAGCATTTT. Amino acid sequence: CASSSPRRGSGQPQHF. V usage is TRBV7-2 and J usage is TRBJ1-5; D possibly corresponds to TRBD1 (5 bases). V lost 4 bases and J lost 7, with 20 bases in between. Germline-derived CDR1 and CDR2 are SGHTA and FQGNSA. The CDR3 is 16 residues long.

The V gene is TRBV19, the J gene TRBJ2-2, with no clear D. The CDR3 has 14 residues. Germline values: CDR1 LNHDA, CDR2 SQIVND (reference sequence). Trimming left V 5 bases short and J 4 bases short, with 11 bases between. This CDR3 is CASSGRSPTGELFF. Here the CDR3 DNA reads TGTGCCAGTAGTGGTAGGAGCCCCACCGGGGAGCTGTTTTTT.

The chain carries TRBV11-3 and TRBJ2-7, with TRBD2 matching over 8 bases. With V trimmed by 6 bases and J by 4 bases, 14 bases remained unmatched. Per germline, CDR1 SGHNT and CDR2 YENEEA. The length of the CDR3 is 16 residues. CDR3 loop: CASSPLSGGGIYEQYF. The CDR3 region has the DNA TGTGCCAGCAGTCCACTCAGCGGCGGGGGGATTTACGAGCAGTACTTC.

The genes are TRBV5-4 and TRBJ1-1; D unclear. In germline, CDR1 is SGHNT, CDR2 YYREEE (reference sequence). V was trimmed by 2 bases and J by 0 bases, leaving 8 bases between them. The length of the CDR3 is 14 residues. The CDR3 nucleotides are TGTGCCAGCAGCTTTAAGGCCTTGAACACTGAAGCTTTCTTT. Its protein is CASSFKALNTEAFF.

The chain couples TRBV27 to TRBJ2-6; the D gene is possibly TRBD1 (6 bases). This CDR3 region has 17 residues. Trimming removed 4 bases from V and 1 base from J, with 14 bases in between. CDR1 and CDR2 from the germline V gene are MNHEY and SMNVEV (reference sequence). This chain's CDR3 is CASSSGTPSSGANVLTF. The CDR3 DNA reads as TGTGCCAGCAGTTCCGGGACACCAAGTTCTGGGGCCAACGTCCTGACTTTC.

This clone was seen just once. The chain recombines TRBV5-4 with TRBJ1-4; 9 nucleotides match TRBD1. The CDR3 spans 15 residues. The V gene's germline CDR1 is SGHNT and CDR2 YYREEE (reference sequence). Trimming cost V 4 bases and J 7 bases; bases outside gene matches: 8. This CDR3 is CASSLAGQGGEKLFF. DNA of the CDR3: TGTGCCAGCAGCCTCGCGGGACAGGGAGGTGAAAAACTGTTTTTT.

This clone was recorded once. The rearrangement links TRBV13 to TRBJ1-3, with 7 bases aligning to TRBD1. Germline V CDR1 and CDR2: PRHDT, FYEKMQ (reference sequence). J gave up 2 bases and V 4 bases, and 5 bases lay outside the gene matches. The CDR3 is 15 amino acids. The CDR3 sequence: CASSYGQVAGNTIYF. CDR3 sequence (DNA): TGTGCCAGCAGCTACGGACAGGTTGCTGGAAACACCATATATTTT.

The chain carries TRBV30 and TRBJ1-1; a possible D gene is TRBD1 (5 bases). The CDR3 spans 13 residues. CDR1 GTSNPN and CDR2 SVGIG come from the germline V gene (reference sequence). Deletions cut 0 bases from V and 4 bases from J, with 9 bases between. CDR3 region: CAWSVSGGTEAFF. CDR3 nucleotides: TGTGCCTGGAGTGTATCTGGGGGCACTGAAGCTTTCTTT.

This clone was seen just once. The chain is built from TRBV18 and TRBJ1-1; D unresolved. Per the germline V gene, CDR1 is KGHSH and CDR2 is LQKENI. CDR3 length: 13 amino acids. V lost 2 bases to trimming and J lost 3 bases, with 7 bases between them. For the CDR3, the DNA is TGTGCCAGCTCACCAGGGAAGGACACTGAAGCTTTCTTT. This gives the protein CASSPGKDTEAFF.

This clone was seen a single time. The V and J genes are TRBV18 and TRBJ2-1; D gene uncertain. The germline CDR1 and CDR2 sequences are KGHSH and LQKENI. This CDR3 region has 16 residues. Trimming removed 0 bases from V and 6 bases from J, with 15 bases in between. The DNA for the CDR3 is TGTGCCAGCTCACCACCGGGGAACCTCCCCCTCAATGAGCAGTTCTTC. It encodes CASSPPGNLPLNEQFF.

The chain joins TRBV6-5 to TRBJ1-2; 8 nucleotides agree with TRBD1. The length of the CDR3 is 14 residues. Looked up from germline, CDR1 is MNHEY and CDR2 is SVGAGI. V was clipped by 1 base and J by 8 bases; unmatched bases: 6. The CDR3 nucleotides are TGTGCCAGCAGTTACTGGCAGGGGGCTGGAGGCTACACCTTC. The encoded protein is CASSYWQGAGGYTF.

The chain joins TRBV5-1 to TRBJ1-6; 9 bases agree with TRBD1. With 2 bases clipped from V and 8 bases from J, the junction kept 5 bases outside the gene matches. The CDR3 has 15 residues. From germline, CDR1 is SGHRS and CDR2 YFSETQ. The chain's CDR3 is CASSLGTGWDSPLHF. Written as DNA, the CDR3 is TGCGCCAGCAGCTTAGGGACAGGGTGGGATTCACCCCTCCACTTT. Full variable domain (missing parts from reference TRBV5-1 and TRBJ1-6): KAGVTQTPRYLIKTRGQQVTLSCSPISGHRSVSWYQQTPGQGLQFLFEYFSETQRNKGNFPGRFSGRQFSNSRSEMNVSTLELGDSALYLCASSLGTGWDSPLHFGNGTRLTVT.

The chain uses TRBV28 and TRBJ1-2; D may be TRBD1 (5 bases). The germline V gene has CDR1 MDHEN and CDR2 SYDVKM. The CDR3 covers 14 residues. Trimming stripped 10 bases from V and 0 bases from J, with 15 bases between. The CDR3 loop is CAILRAPANYGYTF. For the CDR3, the DNA is TGTGCCATCCTCAGGGCTCCAGCTAACTATGGCTACACCTTC.

The chain combines TRBV15 with TRBJ2-7; D call uncertain. Trimming removed 1 base from V and 4 bases from J, with 2 bases in between. In germline, CDR1 is LNHNV, CDR2 YYDKDF (reference sequence). This CDR3 has 11 residues. Here the CDR3 DNA reads TGTGCCACCAGCAGAGGGTACGAGCAGTACTTC. Its protein is CATSRGYEQYF.

V is TRBV12-3 or TRBV12-4 and J is TRBJ1-3; D is undetermined. The CDR3 has 13 amino acids. V lost 7 bases and J 4 bases, leaving 11 bases between the germline ends. The CDR3 nucleotides read TGTGCCAGCAAAAAGCAAGAGGGAAACACCATATATTTT. The encoded protein is CASKKQEGNTIYF.

J is TRBJ1-2 and V is TRBV5-8; tentative D call: TRBD1 (5 bases). This CDR3 region has 15 residues. V was shortened by 4 bases and J by 2 bases, with 15 bases between the two germline ends. Looked up from germline, CDR1 is SGHTS and CDR2 is YDEGEE. The CDR3: CASSLTRAGNYGYTF. The DNA for the CDR3 is TGTGCCAGCAGCCTGACTCGAGCAGGGAACTATGGCTACACCTTC.

For the CDR3, the DNA is TGTGCCAGCAGCCCCCGAGGCAGTTGGAATCAGCCCCAGCATTTT. This sequence encodes CASSPRGSWNQPQHF. The J gene is TRBJ1-5, the V gene TRBV9; D is uncertain. Trimming removed 4 bases at V and 4 bases at J, with 15 bases between. The CDR3 extends over 15 amino acids. Germline CDR1 SGDLS, CDR2 YYNGEE.

The V gene is TRBV19, the J gene TRBJ1-2; TRBD1 agrees at 8 bases. After removal of 1 base from V and 7 bases from J, the junction contained 8 bases not matched to a gene. The CDR3 covers 15 residues. Germline CDR1 LNHDA, CDR2 SQIVND (reference sequence). The CDR3 reads CASSIGRTGITGYTF. The CDR3 DNA sequence: TGTGCCAGTAGTATAGGAAGGACAGGGATAACTGGCTACACCTTC.

The chain joins TRBV20-1 to TRBJ2-7; no clear D gene. The CDR3 is 14 residues long. Germline assignment: CDR1 DFQATT and CDR2 SNEGSKA (reference sequence). The V and J ends lost 3 bases and 2 bases respectively, with 14 bases between them. CDR3 nucleotides: TGCAGTGCTAGTGCCGAGGATGGGCCCTACGAGCAGTACTTC. This gives the protein CSASAEDGPYEQYF.

The chain has TRBV24-1 and TRBJ1-2, with a tentative D call TRBD1 (5 bases). From germline, CDR1 is KGHDR and CDR2 SFDVKD. The CDR3 spans 13 residues. The V end lost 3 bases, the J end lost 8 bases, and 12 bases lay between the germline ends. CDR3 DNA: TGTGCCACCAGTGATGCGGGGGGTAGGGGCTACACCTTC. Its protein product is CATSDAGGRGYTF.

Turning to this clone: At the DNA level, this CDR3 is encoded by other sequences in the same sample as well. The V call is TRBV19, the J call TRBJ2-1; D is undetermined. V was clipped by 3 bases and J by 2 bases, with 5 bases between them. The CDR3 covers 13 residues. In germline, CDR1 is LNHDA, CDR2 SQIVND (reference sequence). The CDR3 reads CASSIGTYNEQFF. DNA for the CDR3: TGTGCCAGTAGTATTGGAACCTACAATGAGCAGTTCTTC.

The J gene is TRBJ2-7, the V gene TRBV10-3, with D possibly being TRBD2 (5 bases). The CDR3 extends over 13 amino acids. The germline V gene encodes CDR1 ENHRY and CDR2 SYGVKD. Trimming left V 9 bases short and J 6 bases short, with 18 bases between. CDR3 in amino acids: CAMSRERVSEQYF. CDR3 sequence (DNA): TGTGCCATGAGCCGGGAACGGGTCTCCGAGCAGTACTTC.

The rearrangement links TRBV3-1 (or the pseudogene TRBV3-2) to TRBJ1-1; the D is unclear. Trimming left V 10 bases short and J 4 bases short, with 13 bases between. The CDR3 totals 12 residues. Germline V gene sequence: CDR1 LGHDT, CDR2 YNNKEL (reference sequence). CDR3 in DNA: TGTGCCACCCGGGGTCCGGGCACTGAAGCTTTCTTT. Translating gives CATRGPGTEAFF.

V gene TRBV7-3 combines with J gene TRBJ2-4; tentatively, D is TRBD2 (6 bases). This CDR3 region has 13 residues. Looked up from germline, CDR1 is SGHTA and CDR2 is FQGTGA. V was trimmed by 4 bases and J by 7 bases, leaving 11 bases between them. CDR3 protein: CASSYTGGNIQYF. The CDR3 DNA reads TGTGCCAGCAGCTATACCGGAGGGAACATTCAGTACTTC.

The chain employs TRBV19 and TRBJ1-3, with D possibly TRBD1 on 5 matching bases. The germline V gene encodes CDR1 LNHDA and CDR2 SQIVND (reference sequence). This CDR3 has 15 amino acids. Trimming took off 4 bases at V and 0 bases at J, with 10 bases between the two ends. Here the CDR3 reads CASSTTGDSGNTIYF. CDR3 nucleotide sequence: TGTGCCAGTAGTACGACGGGGGACTCTGGAAACACCATATATTTT.

The rearrangement uses TRBV5-1 and TRBJ2-1; D unclear. The germline V gene has CDR1 SGHRS and CDR2 YFSETQ. Trimming pared 0 bases from V and 5 bases from J, leaving 12 bases between. This CDR3 contains 15 residues. CDR3 region: CASSLAGTNHNEQFF. The CDR3 DNA reads as TGCGCCAGCAGCTTGGCCGGCACTAACCACAATGAGCAGTTCTTC.

J is TRBJ2-7 and V is TRBV19; D possibly corresponds to TRBD2 (5 bases). This CDR3 contains 13 residues. Germline V gives CDR1 LNHDA, CDR2 SQIVND (reference sequence). The ends were cut back, 5 bases at V and 5 bases at J, with 13 bases in the middle. The CDR3 spells CASSSLVRDEQYF. CDR3 nucleotide sequence: TGTGCCAGTAGTTCCCTGGTGAGGGACGAGCAGTACTTC.

This chain uses TRBV13 with TRBJ2-1; TRBD1 agrees at 7 bases. V lost 3 bases, J lost 2 bases, and 4 bases stayed unmatched. CDR1 is PRHDT and CDR2 is FYEKMQ in the germline V gene (reference sequence). This CDR3 spans 15 amino acids. The chain's CDR3 is CASSFPTGPYNEQFF. CDR3 nucleotide sequence: TGTGCCAGCAGCTTTCCGACAGGGCCCTACAATGAGCAGTTCTTC.

For the CDR3, the DNA is TGTGCCAGCAGCCAAGTTTCAGGACTAGCGGGGAGATACAATGAGCAGTTCTTC. This gives the protein CASSQVSGLAGRYNEQFF. The V and J genes are TRBV4-2 and TRBJ2-1; 12 nucleotides match TRBD2. Germline V gene sequence: CDR1 LGHNA, CDR2 YNFKEQ. The CDR3 totals 18 residues. V lost 1 base and J lost 4; bases outside the gene matches: 8.